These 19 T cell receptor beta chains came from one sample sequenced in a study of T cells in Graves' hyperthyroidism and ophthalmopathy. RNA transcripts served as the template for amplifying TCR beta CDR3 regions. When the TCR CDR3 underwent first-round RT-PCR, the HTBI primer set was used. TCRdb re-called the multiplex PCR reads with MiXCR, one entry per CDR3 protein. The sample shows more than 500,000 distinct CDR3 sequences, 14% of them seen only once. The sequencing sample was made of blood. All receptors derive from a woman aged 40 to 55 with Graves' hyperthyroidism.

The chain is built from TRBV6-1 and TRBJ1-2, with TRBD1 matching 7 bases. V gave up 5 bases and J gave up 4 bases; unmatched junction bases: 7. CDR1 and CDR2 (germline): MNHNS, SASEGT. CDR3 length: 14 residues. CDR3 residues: CASSSGQTVYGYTF. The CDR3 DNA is TGTGCCAGCAGTTCGGGACAGACGGTCTATGGCTACACCTTC.

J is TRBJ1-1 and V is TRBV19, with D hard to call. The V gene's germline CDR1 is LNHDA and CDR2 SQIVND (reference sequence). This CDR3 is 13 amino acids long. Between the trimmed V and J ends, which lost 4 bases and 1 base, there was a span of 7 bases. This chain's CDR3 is CASSTAKNTEAFF. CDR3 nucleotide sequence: TGTGCCAGTAGTACCGCGAAGAACACTGAAGCTTTCTTT.

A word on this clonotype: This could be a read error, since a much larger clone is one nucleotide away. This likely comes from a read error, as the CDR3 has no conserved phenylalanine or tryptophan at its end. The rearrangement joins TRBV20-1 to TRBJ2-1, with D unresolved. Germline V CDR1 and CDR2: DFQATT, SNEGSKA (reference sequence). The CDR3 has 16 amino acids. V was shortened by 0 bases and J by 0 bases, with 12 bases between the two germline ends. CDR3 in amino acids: CSARDVDLSSYNEQFV. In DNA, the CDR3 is TGCAGTGCTAGAGATGTGGACCTAAGCTCCTACAATGAGCAGTTCGTC.

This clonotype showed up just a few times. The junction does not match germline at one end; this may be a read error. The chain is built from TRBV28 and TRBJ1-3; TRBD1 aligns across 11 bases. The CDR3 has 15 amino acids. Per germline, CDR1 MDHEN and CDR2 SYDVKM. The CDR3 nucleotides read TGTGCCAGCAGTTTCCGAGGACAGGGGGCGGTCGGGGTGAATTTT. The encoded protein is CASSFRGQGAVGVNF.

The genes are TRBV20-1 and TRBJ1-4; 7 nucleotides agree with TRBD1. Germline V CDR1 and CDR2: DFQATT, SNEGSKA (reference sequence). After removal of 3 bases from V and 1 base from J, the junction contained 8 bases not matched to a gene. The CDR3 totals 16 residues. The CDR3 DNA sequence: TGCAGTGCTAGGGACCCAAACAGGGGAACTAATGAAAAACTGTTTTTT. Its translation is CSARDPNRGTNEKLFF.

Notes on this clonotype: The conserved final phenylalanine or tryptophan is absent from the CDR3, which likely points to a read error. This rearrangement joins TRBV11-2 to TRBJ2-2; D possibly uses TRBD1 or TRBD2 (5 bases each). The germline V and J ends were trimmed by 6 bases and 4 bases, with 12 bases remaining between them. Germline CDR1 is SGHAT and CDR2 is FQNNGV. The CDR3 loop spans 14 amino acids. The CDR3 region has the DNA TGTGCCAGCAGTACGGGTGGGGGCACCGGGGAGCTGTTTTTG. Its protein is CASSTGGGTGELFL.

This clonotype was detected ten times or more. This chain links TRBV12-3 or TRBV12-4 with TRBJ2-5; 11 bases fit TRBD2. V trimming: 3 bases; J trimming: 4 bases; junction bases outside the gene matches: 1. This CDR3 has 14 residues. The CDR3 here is CASSLLAGGETQYF. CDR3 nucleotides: TGTGCCAGCAGTTTGCTAGCGGGAGGAGAGACCCAGTACTTC.

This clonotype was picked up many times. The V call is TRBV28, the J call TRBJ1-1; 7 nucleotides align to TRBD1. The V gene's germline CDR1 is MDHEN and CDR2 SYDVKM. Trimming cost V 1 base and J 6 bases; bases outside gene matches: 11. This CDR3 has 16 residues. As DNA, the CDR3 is TGTGCCAGCAGTTTATCACTGGGCAGGGGGATCCCTGAAGCTTTCTTT. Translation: CASSLSLGRGIPEAFF.

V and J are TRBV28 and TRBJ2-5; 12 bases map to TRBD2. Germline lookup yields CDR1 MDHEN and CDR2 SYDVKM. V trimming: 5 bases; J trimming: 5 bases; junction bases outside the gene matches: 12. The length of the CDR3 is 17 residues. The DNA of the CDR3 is TGTGCCAGCAGTCCCCCGACTAGCGGGAGCTTCTTGGAGACCCAGTACTTC. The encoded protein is CASSPPTSGSFLETQYF.

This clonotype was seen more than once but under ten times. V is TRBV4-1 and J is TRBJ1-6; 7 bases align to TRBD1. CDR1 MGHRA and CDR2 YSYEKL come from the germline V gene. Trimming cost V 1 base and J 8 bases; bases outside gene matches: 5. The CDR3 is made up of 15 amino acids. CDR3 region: CASSQADRRDSPLHF. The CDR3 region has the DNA TGCGCCAGCAGCCAAGCGGACAGGAGGGATTCACCCCTCCACTTT.

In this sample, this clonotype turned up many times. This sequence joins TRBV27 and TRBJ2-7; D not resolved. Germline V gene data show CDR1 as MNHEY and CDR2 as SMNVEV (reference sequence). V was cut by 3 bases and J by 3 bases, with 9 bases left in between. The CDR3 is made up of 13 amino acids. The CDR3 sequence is CASSLGYDYEQYF. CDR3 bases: TGTGCCAGCAGTTTGGGTTATGACTACGAGCAGTACTTC.

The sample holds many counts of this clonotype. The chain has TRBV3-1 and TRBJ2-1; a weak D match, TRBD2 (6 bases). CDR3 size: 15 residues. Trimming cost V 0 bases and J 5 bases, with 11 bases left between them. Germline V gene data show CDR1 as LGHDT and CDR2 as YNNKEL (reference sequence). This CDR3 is CASSQDREVDNEQFF. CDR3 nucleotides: TGTGCCAGCAGCCAAGACAGGGAGGTTGACAATGAGCAGTTCTTC.

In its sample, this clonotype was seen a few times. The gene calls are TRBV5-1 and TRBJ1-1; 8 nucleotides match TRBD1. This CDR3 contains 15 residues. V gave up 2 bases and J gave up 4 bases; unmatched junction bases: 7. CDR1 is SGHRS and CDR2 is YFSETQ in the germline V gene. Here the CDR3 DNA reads TGCGCCAGCAGCTTTCAGGGGGCCCGGATCACTGAAGCTTTCTTT. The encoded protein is CASSFQGARITEAFF.

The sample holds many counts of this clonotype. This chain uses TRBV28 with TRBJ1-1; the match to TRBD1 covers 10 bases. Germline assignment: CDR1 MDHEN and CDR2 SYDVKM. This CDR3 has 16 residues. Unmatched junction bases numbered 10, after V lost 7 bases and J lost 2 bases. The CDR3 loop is CASTLPGQGSNTEAFF. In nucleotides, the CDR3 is TGTGCCAGCACCCTCCCGGGACAGGGGAGTAACACTGAAGCTTTCTTT.

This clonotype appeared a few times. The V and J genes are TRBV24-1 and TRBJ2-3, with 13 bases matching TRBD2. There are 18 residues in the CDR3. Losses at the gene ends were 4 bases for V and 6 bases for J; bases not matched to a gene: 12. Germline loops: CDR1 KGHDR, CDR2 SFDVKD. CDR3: CATSDLAVGLAGRDTQYF. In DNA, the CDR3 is TGTGCCACCAGTGACCTTGCGGTGGGACTAGCGGGACGGGATACGCAGTATTTT.

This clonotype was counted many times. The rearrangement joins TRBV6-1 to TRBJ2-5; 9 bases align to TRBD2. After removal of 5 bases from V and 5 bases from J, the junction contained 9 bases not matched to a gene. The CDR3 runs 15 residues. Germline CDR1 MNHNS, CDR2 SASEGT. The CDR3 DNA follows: TGTGCCAGCAGTCAACTGGCGGGAGGGCTCGAGACCCAGTACTTC. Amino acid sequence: CASSQLAGGLETQYF.

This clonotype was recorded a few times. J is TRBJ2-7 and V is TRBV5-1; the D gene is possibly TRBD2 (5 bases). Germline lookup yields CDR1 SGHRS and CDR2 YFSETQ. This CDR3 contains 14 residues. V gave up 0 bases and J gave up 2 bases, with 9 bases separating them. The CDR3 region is CASSLGEITYEQYF. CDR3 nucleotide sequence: TGCGCCAGCAGCTTGGGGGAGATTACCTACGAGCAGTACTTC.

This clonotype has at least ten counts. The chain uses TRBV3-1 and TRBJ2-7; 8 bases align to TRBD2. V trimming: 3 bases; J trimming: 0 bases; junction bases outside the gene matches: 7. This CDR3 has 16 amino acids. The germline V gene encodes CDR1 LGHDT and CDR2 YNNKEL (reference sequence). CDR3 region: CASSHGTSLGSYEQYF. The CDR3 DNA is TGTGCCAGCAGCCACGGGACTAGTTTAGGCTCCTACGAGCAGTACTTC.

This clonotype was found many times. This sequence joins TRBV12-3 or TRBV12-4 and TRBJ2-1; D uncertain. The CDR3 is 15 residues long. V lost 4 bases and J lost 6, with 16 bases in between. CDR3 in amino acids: CASSSRMIQANEQFF. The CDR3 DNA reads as TGTGCCAGCAGTTCGAGGATGATCCAAGCCAATGAGCAGTTCTTC.